This TCR beta chain was documented in a study of T cells after yellow fever vaccination. CDR1 and CDR2 (germline): SGHDT, YYEEEE. Trimming left V 4 bases short and J 4 bases short, with 23 bases between. The CDR3 is 17 residues long. Researchers made TCR cDNA using 5'RACE template switching, and this step added a universal primer site and UMIs. One entry per CDR3 protein, called by TCRdb with MiXCR from the 5' RACE reads. The repertoire consists of nearly 300,000 distinct CDR3 sequences, with approximately 10% occurring once and the leading ten covering around 3.3%. The receptor was isolated from a young man who received the YFV17D yellow fever vaccine. This material consisted of CD4+ T cells sorted from PBMCs, taken 5 days after the yellow fever booster vaccination. The J gene is TRBJ2-5, the V gene TRBV5-6, with TRBD1 as a possible D gene (6 bases). The CDR3 loop reads CASSTWMGAHGIETQYF. As DNA, the CDR3 is TGTGCCAGCAGCACATGGATGGGGGCCCACGGGATAGAGACCCAGTACTTC.